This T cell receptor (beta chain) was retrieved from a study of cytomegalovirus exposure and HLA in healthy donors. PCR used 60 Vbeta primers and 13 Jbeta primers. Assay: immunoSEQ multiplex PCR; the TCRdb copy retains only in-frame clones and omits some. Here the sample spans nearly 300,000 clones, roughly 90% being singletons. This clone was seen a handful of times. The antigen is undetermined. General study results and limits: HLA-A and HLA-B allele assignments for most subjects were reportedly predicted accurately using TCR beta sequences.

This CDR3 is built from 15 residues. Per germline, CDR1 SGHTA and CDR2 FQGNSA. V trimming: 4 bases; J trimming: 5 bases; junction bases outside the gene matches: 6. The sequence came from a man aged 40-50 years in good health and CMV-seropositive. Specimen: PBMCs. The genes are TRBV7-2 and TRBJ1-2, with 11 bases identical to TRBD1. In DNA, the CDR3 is TGTGCCAGCAGCTCGGACAGGGGGCAGAGGTATGGCTACACCTTC. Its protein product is CASSSDRGQRYGYTF.